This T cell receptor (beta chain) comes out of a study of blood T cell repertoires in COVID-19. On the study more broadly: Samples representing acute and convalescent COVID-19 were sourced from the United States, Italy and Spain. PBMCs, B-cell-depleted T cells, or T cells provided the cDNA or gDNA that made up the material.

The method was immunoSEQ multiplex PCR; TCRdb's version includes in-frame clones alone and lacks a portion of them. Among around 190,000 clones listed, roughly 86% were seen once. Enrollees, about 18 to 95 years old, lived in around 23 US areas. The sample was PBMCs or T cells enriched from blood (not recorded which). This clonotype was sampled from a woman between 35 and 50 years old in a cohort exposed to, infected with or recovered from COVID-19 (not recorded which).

The CDR3 nucleotides are TGTGCCACCAGTGAAAGCGGATCCCTTTCCTACGAGCAGTACTTC. It specifies CATSESGSLSYEQYF. The chain is built from TRBV24-1 and TRBJ2-7, with a tentative D call TRBD2 (5 bases). Germline loops: CDR1 KGHDR, CDR2 SFDVKD. This CDR3 has 15 residues. Trimming pared 4 bases from V and 1 base from J, leaving 13 bases between.